The rows below give T cell receptor beta chains drawn from one sample of a study of blood T cell repertoires in COVID-19. Data came from immunoSEQ multiplex PCR; TCRdb stores just in-frame clones and leaves some out. The data hold about 250,000 clones, with about nine tenths observed a single time. Sequenced input: PBMCs or T cells enriched from blood (not recorded which). These receptors all stem from a woman between 18 and 29 years old who had recovered from COVID-19. The CDR3 runs from the conserved cysteine through the conserved F or W. A D gene is named only where the DNA matches it firmly. Not all rows give a size; the values are once, few, many and, for expanded clones, a class.

v_call: TRBV28
clone_size: .
j_call: TRBJ1-2
d_call: TRBD1
cdr3_aa: CASSFGGGGYGYTF
cdr3_nt: TGTGCCAGCAGTTTCGGAGGGGGCGGCTATGGCTACACCTTC

v_call: TRBV12-3/TRBV12-4
clone_size: .
j_call: TRBJ2-2
d_call: .
cdr3_aa: CASNNRVAGELFF
cdr3_nt: TGTGCCAGCAACAACAGGGTCGCCGGGGAGCTGTTTTTT

v_call: TRBV10-1
clone_size: .
j_call: TRBJ2-1
d_call: TRBD2
cdr3_aa: CASSRDPSGSWYNEQFF
cdr3_nt: TGCGCCAGCAGTCGGGACCCTAGCGGGAGTTGGTACAATGAGCAGTTCTTC

v_call: TRBV3-1/TRBV3-2
clone_size: once
j_call: TRBJ1-1
d_call: .
cdr3_aa: CASSQGGFTEAFF
cdr3_nt: TGTGCCAGCAGCCAAGGAGGATTCACTGAAGCTTTCTTT

v_call: TRBV11-2
clone_size: .
j_call: TRBJ2-7
d_call: TRBD2
cdr3_aa: CASSLNPGLAGAYEQYF
cdr3_nt: TGTGCCAGCAGCTTAAACCCCGGACTAGCGGGAGCGTACGAGCAGTACTTC

v_call: TRBV19
clone_size: .
j_call: TRBJ1-4
d_call: .
cdr3_aa: CASSIEGGGEKLFF
cdr3_nt: TGTGCCAGTAGTATAGAAGGGGGTGGAGAAAAACTGTTTTTT

v_call: TRBV7-9
clone_size: once
j_call: TRBJ2-7
d_call: .
cdr3_aa: CASTSYRASLEQYF
cdr3_nt: TGTGCCAGCACCTCATACAGGGCTTCCCTCGAGCAGTACTTC

v_call: TRBV5-4
clone_size: .
j_call: TRBJ1-1
d_call: .
cdr3_aa: CASSLGSGGPTEAFF
cdr3_nt: TGTGCCAGCAGCCTGGGCTCGGGGGGCCCGACTGAAGCTTTCTTT

v_call: TRBV6-2/TRBV6-3
clone_size: .
j_call: TRBJ1-2
d_call: .
cdr3_aa: CASSYSSAGNGYTF
cdr3_nt: TGTGCCAGCAGTTACTCGTCAGCGGGAAATGGCTACACCTTC

v_call: TRBV5-1
clone_size: few
j_call: TRBJ1-3
d_call: .
cdr3_aa: CASSLEVLGGRGNTIYF
cdr3_nt: TGCGCCAGCAGCTTGGAGGTGCTCGGGGGGCGAGGAAACACCATATATTTT

v_call: TRBV5-1
clone_size: .
j_call: TRBJ2-6
d_call: .
cdr3_aa: CASSLTQSSGANVLTF
cdr3_nt: TGCGCCAGCAGCTTGACACAGAGCTCTGGGGCCAACGTCCTGACTTTC

v_call: TRBV2
clone_size: .
j_call: TRBJ2-7
d_call: .
cdr3_aa: CASSLRLVIGYEQYF
cdr3_nt: TGTGCCAGCAGCTTAAGACTAGTTATCGGCTACGAGCAGTACTTC

v_call: TRBV5-5
clone_size: .
j_call: TRBJ2-5
d_call: TRBD2
cdr3_aa: CASSLGVAGQQETQYF
cdr3_nt: TGTGCCAGCAGCTTGGGAGTAGCGGGACAACAAGAGACCCAGTACTTC

v_call: TRBV4-2
clone_size: .
j_call: TRBJ1-1
d_call: .
cdr3_aa: CASSQDRGMNTEAFF
cdr3_nt: TGTGCCAGCAGCCAAGATCGTGGCATGAACACTGAAGCTTTCTTT

v_call: TRBV4-3
clone_size: .
j_call: TRBJ1-2
d_call: TRBD1
cdr3_aa: CASSQEGTALLGGYTF
cdr3_nt: TGCGCCAGCAGCCAAGAAGGGACAGCTCTGCTTGGTGGCTACACCTTC

v_call: TRBV5-1
clone_size: .
j_call: TRBJ1-1
d_call: TRBD1
cdr3_aa: CASSLGQAGTEAFF
cdr3_nt: TGCGCCAGCAGCCTTGGACAGGCGGGCACTGAAGCTTTCTTT

v_call: TRBV3-1/TRBV3-2
clone_size: .
j_call: TRBJ1-1
d_call: TRBD1
cdr3_aa: CASSRGQADTEAFF
cdr3_nt: TGTGCCAGCAGCCGAGGACAGGCGGACACTGAAGCTTTCTTT

v_call: TRBV19
clone_size: .
j_call: TRBJ2-7
d_call: TRBD1
cdr3_aa: CASSGRTGAEQYF
cdr3_nt: TGTGCCAGTAGTGGGCGAACAGGGGCCGAGCAGTACTTC

v_call: TRBV9
clone_size: .
j_call: TRBJ2-6
d_call: TRBD1
cdr3_aa: CASTPRTGLSGANVLTF
cdr3_nt: TGTGCCAGCACCCCACGGACAGGACTCTCTGGGGCCAACGTCCTGACTTTC

v_call: TRBV6-1
clone_size: .
j_call: TRBJ1-2
d_call: .
cdr3_aa: CASSDAGKGPYGYTF
cdr3_nt: TGTGCCAGCAGTGACGCGGGGAAGGGCCCCTATGGCTACACCTTC

v_call: TRBV9
clone_size: few
j_call: TRBJ2-1
d_call: .
cdr3_aa: CASSAGYGGEQFF
cdr3_nt: TGTGCCAGCAGCGCCGGCTACGGGGGTGAGCAGTTCTTC

v_call: TRBV7-9
clone_size: .
j_call: TRBJ2-2
d_call: .
cdr3_aa: CASSRQAGELFF
cdr3_nt: TGTGCCAGCAGCCGCCAGGCCGGGGAGCTGTTTTTT

v_call: TRBV5-1
clone_size: .
j_call: TRBJ2-4
d_call: .
cdr3_aa: CASSPGQTENIQYF
cdr3_nt: TGCGCCAGCAGCCCGGGACAAACGGAAAACATTCAGTACTTC

v_call: TRBV5-5
clone_size: .
j_call: TRBJ2-1
d_call: .
cdr3_aa: CASSLDSPSYNEQFF
cdr3_nt: TGTGCCAGCAGCTTGGACTCCCCCTCCTACAATGAGCAGTTCTTC

v_call: TRBV27
clone_size: .
j_call: TRBJ1-2
d_call: TRBD1
cdr3_aa: CASSSDRGEYGYTF
cdr3_nt: TGTGCCAGCAGTTCGGACAGGGGGGAATATGGCTACACCTTC

v_call: TRBV27
clone_size: once
j_call: TRBJ2-7
d_call: .
cdr3_aa: CASSLSTGTQYF
cdr3_nt: TGTGCCAGCAGTTTATCGACAGGCACGCAGTACTTC

v_call: TRBV15
clone_size: .
j_call: TRBJ1-1
d_call: .
cdr3_aa: CAAQQGLNTEAFF
cdr3_nt: TGTGCCGCACAACAGGGTCTGAACACTGAAGCTTTCTTT

v_call: TRBV24-1
clone_size: .
j_call: TRBJ2-4
d_call: .
cdr3_aa: CATSDKGFGIQYF
cdr3_nt: TGTGCCACCAGTGATAAGGGGTTCGGGATTCAGTACTTC

v_call: TRBV2
clone_size: .
j_call: TRBJ2-3
d_call: .
cdr3_aa: CASSVGSGTDTQYF
cdr3_nt: TGTGCCAGCAGTGTCGGTAGCGGCACAGATACGCAGTATTTT

v_call: TRBV5-4
clone_size: .
j_call: TRBJ2-1
d_call: TRBD2
cdr3_aa: CASSFPAGTSGGSYNEQFF
cdr3_nt: TGTGCCAGCAGCTTCCCCGCCGGGACTAGCGGGGGCTCCTACAATGAGCAGTTCTTC

v_call: TRBV25-1
clone_size: once
j_call: TRBJ1-1
d_call: .
cdr3_aa: CASTTGNTEAFF
cdr3_nt: TGTGCCAGCACTACCGGGAACACTGAAGCTTTCTTT

v_call: TRBV28
clone_size: .
j_call: TRBJ2-1
d_call: TRBD1
cdr3_aa: CASSKPGQGIYNEQFF
cdr3_nt: TGTGCCAGCAGCAAACCGGGACAGGGGATTTACAATGAGCAGTTCTTC

v_call: TRBV5-5
clone_size: .
j_call: TRBJ1-4
d_call: .
cdr3_aa: CASSSLPQGAFNEKLFF
cdr3_nt: TGTGCCAGCAGCTCGCTACCTCAGGGCGCCTTTAATGAAAAACTGTTTTTT

v_call: TRBV11-1
clone_size: .
j_call: TRBJ2-7
d_call: .
cdr3_aa: CASRPTGGDEQYF
cdr3_nt: TGTGCCAGCAGACCAACAGGGGGGGACGAGCAGTACTTC

v_call: TRBV7-8
clone_size: .
j_call: TRBJ2-7
d_call: TRBD1
cdr3_aa: CASSEGGTGFYEQYF
cdr3_nt: TGTGCCAGCAGCGAGGGTGGGACAGGGTTCTACGAGCAGTACTTC

v_call: TRBV6-1
clone_size: .
j_call: TRBJ2-2
d_call: TRBD1
cdr3_aa: CASSVGQLARANTGELFF
cdr3_nt: TGTGCCAGCAGTGTGGGACAGCTTGCAAGGGCGAACACCGGGGAGCTGTTTTTT

v_call: TRBV27
clone_size: few
j_call: TRBJ2-4
d_call: TRBD2
cdr3_aa: CASSSKTSGIDKNIQYF
cdr3_nt: TGTGCCAGCAGTTCCAAGACTAGCGGGATTGACAAAAACATTCAGTACTTC

v_call: TRBV7-9
clone_size: .
j_call: TRBJ2-1
d_call: .
cdr3_aa: CASSLSAANEQFF
cdr3_nt: TGTGCCAGCAGCTTAAGTGCGGCCAATGAGCAGTTCTTC

v_call: TRBV5-4
clone_size: .
j_call: TRBJ1-5
d_call: .
cdr3_aa: CASSPSPGRQPQHF
cdr3_nt: TGTGCCAGCAGCCCTAGCCCGGGTCGACAGCCCCAGCATTTT

v_call: TRBV18
clone_size: .
j_call: TRBJ2-2
d_call: TRBD1
cdr3_aa: CASSPRTGPETGELFF
cdr3_nt: TGTGCCAGCTCACCGAGGACAGGGCCGGAGACCGGGGAGCTGTTTTTT

v_call: TRBV11-3
clone_size: .
j_call: TRBJ1-4
d_call: TRBD1
cdr3_aa: CASSQGQGGKLFF
cdr3_nt: TGTGCCAGCAGCCAAGGACAGGGCGGAAAACTGTTTTTT

v_call: TRBV28
clone_size: .
j_call: TRBJ2-3
d_call: TRBD1
cdr3_aa: CASRPQGAPDTQYF
cdr3_nt: TGTGCCAGCAGGCCACAGGGGGCCCCAGATACGCAGTATTTT

v_call: TRBV7-2
clone_size: .
j_call: TRBJ2-2
d_call: TRBD2
cdr3_aa: CASSPLAGPAPGELFF
cdr3_nt: TGTGCCAGCAGCCCTTTAGCGGGACCCGCCCCCGGGGAGCTGTTTTTT

v_call: TRBV5-8
clone_size: .
j_call: TRBJ2-1
d_call: .
cdr3_aa: CASSLGGGRSSYNEQFF
cdr3_nt: TGTGCCAGCAGCTTGGGGGGAGGCCGAAGCTCCTACAATGAGCAGTTCTTC

v_call: TRBV12-5
clone_size: few
j_call: TRBJ2-2
d_call: TRBD2
cdr3_aa: CASGGAGGPDTGELFF
cdr3_nt: TGTGCTAGTGGAGGAGCGGGGGGGCCGGACACCGGGGAGCTGTTTTTT

v_call: TRBV5-4
clone_size: .
j_call: TRBJ2-5
d_call: TRBD2
cdr3_aa: CASSSASGSYQETQYF
cdr3_nt: TGTGCCAGCAGCTCCGCTAGCGGATCGTACCAAGAGACCCAGTACTTC